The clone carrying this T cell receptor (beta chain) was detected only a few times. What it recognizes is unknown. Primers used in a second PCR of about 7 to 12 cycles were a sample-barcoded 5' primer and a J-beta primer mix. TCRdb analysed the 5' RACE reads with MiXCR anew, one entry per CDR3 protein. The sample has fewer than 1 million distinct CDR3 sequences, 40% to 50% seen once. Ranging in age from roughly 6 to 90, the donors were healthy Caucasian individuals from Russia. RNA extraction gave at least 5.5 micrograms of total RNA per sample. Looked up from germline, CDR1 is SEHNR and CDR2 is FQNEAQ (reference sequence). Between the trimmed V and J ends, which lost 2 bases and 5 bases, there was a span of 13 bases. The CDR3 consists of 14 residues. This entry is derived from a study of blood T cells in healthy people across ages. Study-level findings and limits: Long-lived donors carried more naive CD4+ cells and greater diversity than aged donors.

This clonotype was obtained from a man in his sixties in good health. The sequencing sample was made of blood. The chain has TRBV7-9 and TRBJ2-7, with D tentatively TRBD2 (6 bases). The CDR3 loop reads CASSLNRLADEQYF. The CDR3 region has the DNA TGTGCCAGCAGCTTAAACCGATTAGCGGACGAGCAGTACTTC. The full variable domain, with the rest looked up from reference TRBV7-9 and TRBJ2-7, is DTGVSQNPRHKITKRGQNVTFRCDPISEHNRLYWYRQTLGQGPEFLTYFQNEAQLEKSRLLSDRFSAERPKGSFSTLEIQRTEQGDSAMYLCASSLNRLADEQYFGPGTRLTVT.